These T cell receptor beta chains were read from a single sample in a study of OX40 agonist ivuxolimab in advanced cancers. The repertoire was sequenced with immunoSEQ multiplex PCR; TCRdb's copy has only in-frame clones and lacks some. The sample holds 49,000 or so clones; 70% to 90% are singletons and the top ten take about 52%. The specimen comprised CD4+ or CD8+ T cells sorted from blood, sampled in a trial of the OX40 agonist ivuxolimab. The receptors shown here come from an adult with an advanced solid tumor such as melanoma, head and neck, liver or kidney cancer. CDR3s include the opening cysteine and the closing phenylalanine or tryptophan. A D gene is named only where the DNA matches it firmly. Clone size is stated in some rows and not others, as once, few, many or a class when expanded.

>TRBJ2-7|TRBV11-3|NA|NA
TGTGCCAGCAGCCTCGGACAGAGCTCCTACGAGCAGTACTTC
CASSLGQSSYEQYF
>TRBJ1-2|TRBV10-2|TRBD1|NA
TGCGCCAGCAGTTCACAGGGGGCGAGCTATGGCTACACCTTC
CASSSQGASYGYTF
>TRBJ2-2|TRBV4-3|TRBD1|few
TGCGCCAGCAGTCTCAAACCGACAGGGTCTAACACCGGGGAGCTGTTTTTT
CASSLKPTGSNTGELFF
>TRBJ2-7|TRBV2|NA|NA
TGTGCCAGCAGTGAAACAGCAACCTACGAGCAGTACTTC
CASSETATYEQYF
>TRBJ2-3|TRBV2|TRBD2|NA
TGTGCCAGCTCGCGGGAGGTTTCGGATACGCAGTATTTT
CASSREVSDTQYF
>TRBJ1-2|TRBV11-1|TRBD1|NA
TGTGCCAGCAGCCCACGGACAGGTTCAGGGGACACCTTC
CASSPRTGSGDTF
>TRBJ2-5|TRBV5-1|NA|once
TGCGCCAGCAGCTTGGATCTAGAGACCCAGTACTTC
CASSLDLETQYF
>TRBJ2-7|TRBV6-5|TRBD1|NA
TGTGCCAGCAGTTGGGGGACAGGTATGAACTACGAGCAGTACTTC
CASSWGTGMNYEQYF
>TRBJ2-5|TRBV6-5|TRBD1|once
TGTGCCAGCAGTCTCTCGACAGGGCAAGAGACCCAGTACTTC
CASSLSTGQETQYF
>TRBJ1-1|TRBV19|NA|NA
TGTGCCAGTAGTCGATCACAGGGATTTAACACTGAAGCTTTCTTT
CASSRSQGFNTEAFF
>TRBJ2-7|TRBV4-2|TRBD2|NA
TGTGCCAGCAGCCCTCACGGGACTAGCGACTCCTACGAGCAGTACTTC
CASSPHGTSDSYEQYF
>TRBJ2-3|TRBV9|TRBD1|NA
TGTGCCAGCAGCACCCGGACAGGGCCTAGCACAGATACGCAGTATTTT
CASSTRTGPSTDTQYF
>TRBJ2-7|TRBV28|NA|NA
TGTGCCAGCACCATGATCTCGGGACCAGGGAGGCTCTACGAGCAGTACTTC
CASTMISGPGRLYEQYF
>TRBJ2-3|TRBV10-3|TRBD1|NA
TGTGCCATCAGCAACCGGGACAGGACGATCACAGATACGCAGTATTTT
CAISNRDRTITDTQYF
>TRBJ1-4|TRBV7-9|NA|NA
TGTGCCAGCAGCTTCGGGAGCCAAGCGCCTGAAAAACTGTTTTTT
CASSFGSQAPEKLFF
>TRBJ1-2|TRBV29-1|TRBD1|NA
TGCAGCGTTTGGGGACCCGGACAGGGTCCGACCTATGGCTACACCTTC
CSVWGPGQGPTYGYTF
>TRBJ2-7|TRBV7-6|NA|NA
TGTGCCAGCACCTCTACAGGGCACGAGCAGTACTTC
CASTSTGHEQYF
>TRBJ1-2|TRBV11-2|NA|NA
TGTGCCAGCAGCTCCTACCCAACGGCCCTTTTCAACTATGGCTACACCTTC
CASSSYPTALFNYGYTF
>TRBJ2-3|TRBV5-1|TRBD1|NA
TGCGCCACCCGGACAGGGTCAAGCACAGATACGCAGTATTTT
CATRTGSSTDTQYF
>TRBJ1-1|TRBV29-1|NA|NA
TGCAGCGTCGCCGGGGCCCTGAACACTGAAGCTTTCTTT
CSVAGALNTEAFF
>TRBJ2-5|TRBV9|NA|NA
TGTGCCAGCAGCGCGCGCGGTTATAGGCAAGAGACCCAGTACTTC
CASSARGYRQETQYF
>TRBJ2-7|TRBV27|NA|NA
TGTGCCAGCAGTTCCGGCTGGTCCTACGAGCAGTACTTC
CASSSGWSYEQYF
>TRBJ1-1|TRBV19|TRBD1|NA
TGTGCCAGTAGTAGTCAGGGGGCGAGCACTGAAGCTTTCTTT
CASSSQGASTEAFF
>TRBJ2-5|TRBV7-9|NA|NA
TGTGCCAGCAGCTTAGTAGCGGAAGAGACCCAGTACTTC
CASSLVAEETQYF
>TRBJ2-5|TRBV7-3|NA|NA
TGTGCCAGCAGTTTTGACAGACAAGAGACCCAGTACTTC
CASSFDRQETQYF
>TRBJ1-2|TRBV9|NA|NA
TGTGCCAGCAGGGGGGTTTATGGCTACACCTTC
CASRGVYGYTF
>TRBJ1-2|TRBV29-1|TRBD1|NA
TGCAGCGTTCCTGACAGGGGGCTTAACTATGGCTACACCTTC
CSVPDRGLNYGYTF